The 16 T cell receptor beta chains below all came from one sample that was sequenced in a study of shared clonotypes between healthy human individuals. Clones were sequenced by immunoSEQ multiplex PCR, and TCRdb holds only the in-frame ones, with some missing. The table has roughly 2 million clones, under 97% seen once. The specimen was naive CD4+ T cells sorted from blood. Subset noted: CD45RA+ positively selected. All receptors come from a man in his late teens or twenties in good health.

This clone was seen a single time. V is TRBV7-2 and J is TRBJ1-2; possible D gene TRBD1, 5 bases. V was cut by 5 bases and J by 0 bases, with 13 bases left in between. CDR3 size: 15 residues. Per the germline V gene, CDR1 is SGHTA and CDR2 is FQGNSA. CDR3 coding DNA: TGTGCCAGCAGCCCCCGACAGTTTTCTAACTATGGCTACACCTTC. It yields the protein CASSPRQFSNYGYTF.

The rearrangement uses TRBV2 and TRBJ1-2, with 7 bases lining up with TRBD1. J lost 4 bases, V lost 10 bases, and 6 bases had no gene match. The length of the CDR3 is 12 residues. Germline values: CDR1 SNHLY, CDR2 FYNNEI. CDR3 amino acids: CATRGISYGYTF. CDR3 coding DNA: TGTGCCACCAGGGGGATTTCCTATGGCTACACCTTC.

About this clone: This specimen includes other DNA sequences encoding the same CDR3. The V call is TRBV27, the J call TRBJ2-7, with 8 bases lining up with TRBD1. The CDR3 spans 13 residues. The germline CDR1 and CDR2 sequences are MNHEY and SMNVEV (reference sequence). Trimming removed 7 bases from V and 1 base from J; junction bases left unmatched: 3. The CDR3 sequence is CASKRQGSYEQYF. The CDR3 DNA reads TGTGCCAGCAAACGACAGGGGTCCTACGAGCAGTACTTC.

The chain joins TRBV9 to TRBJ2-5; a possible D gene is TRBD1 (6 bases). Per germline, CDR1 SGDLS and CDR2 YYNGEE. The CDR3 has 14 residues. Trimming shortened V by 0 bases and J by 4 bases, and 10 bases separated the two germline ends. The CDR3 here is CASSVEQGPETQYF. Here the CDR3 DNA reads TGTGCCAGCAGCGTAGAACAGGGACCAGAGACCCAGTACTTC.

The CDR3 DNA reads TGTGCCAGCAGTTTAAATTTTGGGGGGAACACTGAAGCTTTCTTT. Translation gives CASSLNFGGNTEAFF. The J gene is TRBJ1-1, the V gene TRBV6-5, with D maybe TRBD1 (5 bases). V was cut by 4 bases and J by 1 base, with 13 bases left in between. The V gene's germline CDR1 is MNHEY and CDR2 SVGAGI. The CDR3 has 15 residues.

This chain connects TRBV6-5 to TRBJ1-5; 9 bases agree with TRBD1. CDR1 MNHEY and CDR2 SVGAGI come from the germline V gene. This CDR3 is 15 amino acids long. The V gene end was trimmed by 7 bases and the J gene end by 3 bases; junction bases not matched to a gene: 7. The CDR3 bases are TGTGCCAGCAACCGGGACAGGGTGGACAATCAGCCCCAGCATTTT. Its translation: CASNRDRVDNQPQHF.

The chain joins TRBV30 to TRBJ1-4, with D possibly TRBD1 on 6 matching bases. In germline, CDR1 is GTSNPN, CDR2 SVGIG (reference sequence). The CDR3 loop spans 15 amino acids. Trimming shortened V by 0 bases and J by 4 bases, and 12 bases separated the two germline ends. The CDR3 nucleotides are TGTGCCTGGAGTGTACGACAGGCACTTAATGAAAAACTGTTTTTT. Protein sequence: CAWSVRQALNEKLFF. The full variable domain, completed using reference TRBV30 and TRBJ1-4, is SQTIHQWPATLVQPVGSPLSLECTVEGTSNPNLYWYRQAAGRGLQLLFYSVGIGQISSEVPQNLSASRPQDRQFILSSKKLLLSDSGFYLCAWSVRQALNEKLFFGSGTQLSVL.

V is TRBV6-5 and J is TRBJ1-1, with 9 bases fitting TRBD1. CDR1 and CDR2 (germline): MNHEY, SVGAGI. V was clipped by 2 bases and J by 5 bases; unmatched bases: 3. CDR3 length: 14 amino acids. The CDR3 nucleotides read TGTGCCAGCAGTTACGGACAGGGGTCGACTGAAGCTTTCTTT. This translates into CASSYGQGSTEAFF.

V gene TRBV10-3 combines with J gene TRBJ1-1, with a weak D call TRBD1 (5 bases). This CDR3 contains 13 residues. Trimming removed 6 bases from V and 3 bases from J, with 11 bases in between. The germline gives CDR1 ENHRY, CDR2 SYGVKD. The CDR3 region has the DNA TGTGCCATCAGAAAGGACACTTACACTGAAGCTTTCTTT. It yields the protein CAIRKDTYTEAFF.

The chain couples TRBV30 to TRBJ1-2; D remains ambiguous. V lost 1 base, J lost 6 bases, and 18 bases lay in between. Per the germline V gene, CDR1 is GTSNPN and CDR2 is SVGIG (reference sequence). The CDR3 extends over 15 amino acids. The CDR3 spells CAWSAEFRPNDGYTF. The CDR3 nucleotides are TGTGCCTGGAGTGCAGAATTCCGGCCTAATGATGGCTACACCTTC.

The chain uses TRBV21-1 and TRBJ2-7; no check of the table's D call, TRBD1, against the DNA was made. TRBV21-1 is a documented pseudogene. The CDR3 spans 17 residues. CDR3 loop: CASSNTGRGFRSYEQYF. Here the CDR3 DNA reads TGTGCCAGCAGCAACACAGGAAGGGGGTTTAGGTCCTACGAGCAGTACTTC.

V is TRBV2 and J is TRBJ1-2, with D hard to call. The CDR3 has 16 amino acids. V dropped 1 base and J dropped 3 bases, with 15 bases sitting between them. The germline V gene encodes CDR1 SNHLY and CDR2 FYNNEI. CDR3 DNA: TGTGCCAGCAGTGAAGGATGGGCCAGGACTGACTATGGCTACACCTTC. Amino acids: CASSEGWARTDYGYTF. The variable domain in full, with the rest retrieved from reference TRBV2 and TRBJ1-2, is EPEVTQTPSHQVTQMGQEVILRCVPISNHLYFYWYRQILGQKVEFLVSFYNNEISEKSEIFDDQFSVERPDGSNFTLKIRSTKLEDSAMYFCASSEGWARTDYGYTFGSGTRLTVV.

V gene TRBV6-5 combines with J gene TRBJ2-6; D ambiguous. There are 14 residues in the CDR3. V gave up 7 bases and J gave up 1 base, with 8 bases separating them. The V gene's germline CDR1 is MNHEY and CDR2 SVGAGI. The CDR3 sequence: CASNALSGANVLTF. CDR3 DNA sequence: TGTGCCAGCAACGCCTTGTCTGGGGCCAACGTCCTGACTTTC.

The chain couples TRBV5-4 to TRBJ2-7; 7 nucleotides match TRBD1. The germline CDR1 and CDR2 sequences are SGHNT and YYREEE (reference sequence). The V gene end was trimmed by 4 bases and the J gene end by 4 bases; junction bases not matched to a gene: 14. The CDR3 runs to 16 residues. The CDR3 DNA sequence: TGTGCCAGCAGCCTCGGCGACAGGGTATTGCAATACGAGCAGTACTTC. Translated, it gives CASSLGDRVLQYEQYF.

Comments on this clone: Other DNA sequences in the sample encode the same CDR3. The chain is built from TRBV5-1 and TRBJ2-3, with TRBD2 matching 11 bases. After removal of 4 bases from V and 0 bases from J, the junction contained 1 base not matched to a gene. The CDR3 has 15 amino acids. Germline V CDR1 and CDR2: SGHRS, YFSETQ. CDR3 protein: CASSRLAGSTDTQYF. The CDR3 DNA is TGCGCCAGCAGCCGACTAGCGGGGAGCACAGATACGCAGTATTTT.

The chain is built from TRBV2 and TRBJ2-2, with D possibly being TRBD1 (5 bases). With 8 bases removed from V and 1 base from J, the gap between germline ends came to 11 bases. The CDR3 runs 14 residues. Germline lookup yields CDR1 SNHLY and CDR2 FYNNEI. CDR3 region: CASVRTLNTGELFF. In nucleotides, the CDR3 is TGTGCCAGCGTAAGGACATTGAACACCGGGGAGCTGTTTTTT.